The clone carrying this TCR beta chain was detected once. The antigen remains unidentified. This record belongs to a study of CD8 T cells in Susac syndrome. Study observations and caveats: Only a relatively small number of individuals were included in the TCR sequencing and HLA analysis.

CD8+ and CD4+ T cells circulating in blood were sequenced for TCR beta. Negative isolation yielded the CD8+ and CD4+ T cells, while FACS enriched the TEMRA cells. RNA, at about 0.45 to 1 ug, was reverse transcribed with random hexamers. MiXCR, run by TCRdb on the immunoSEQ multiplex PCR reads, gives a single entry per CDR3 protein. The sample has about 130,000 distinct CDR3 sequences; under 95% are singletons. This CDR3 spans 18 amino acids. With V trimmed by 8 bases and J by 1 base, 19 bases remained unmatched. Input material: CD8+ T cells from PBMCs. The sequence came from a human donor with multiple sclerosis. The chain carries TRBV12-3 or TRBV12-4 and TRBJ1-1; 7 positions agree with TRBD1. In nucleotides, the CDR3 is TGTGCCAGCGCCGGCAGGGGGGCGCGTCCAGACCCGAACACTGAAGCTTTCTTT. It codes for CASAGRGARPDPNTEAFF.